The 29 T cell receptor beta chains in this list originate from one sample, sequenced in a study of OX40 agonist ivuxolimab in advanced cancers. Assay used: immunoSEQ multiplex PCR; TCRdb lists only in-frame clones, some missing. Of around 56,000 clones in the sample, around 86% were seen once. Specimen: CD4+ or CD8+ T cells sorted from blood, collected in a trial of the OX40 agonist ivuxolimab. Every receptor here comes from an adult with an advanced solid tumor such as melanoma, head and neck, liver or kidney cancer.

The gene calls are TRBV18 and TRBJ2-3; the match to TRBD1 covers 8 bases. The junction had 6 bases not matched to a gene; V was cut back by 6 bases and J by 1 base. This CDR3 is built from 15 residues. Germline CDR1 reads KGHSH; CDR2 reads LQKENI. This CDR3 reads CASSPSGQGTDTQYF. The DNA of the CDR3 is TGTGCCAGCTCCCCCTCGGGACAGGGCACAGATACGCAGTATTTT. The whole variable domain, remainder taken from reference TRBV18 and TRBJ2-3, is NAGVMQNPRHLVRRRGQEARLRCSPMKGHSHVYWYRQLPEEGLKFMVYLQKENIIDESGMPKERFSAEFPKEGPSILRIQQVVRGDSAAYFCASSPSGQGTDTQYFGPGTRLTVL.

J is TRBJ2-3 and V is TRBV7-6; 9 nucleotides agree with TRBD2. J lost 2 bases, V lost 4 bases, and 10 bases had no gene match. Germline lookup yields CDR1 SGHVS and CDR2 FNYEAQ. The CDR3 is 17 residues long. The CDR3 nucleotides read TGTGCCAGCAGCTCTGTAGCGGGAGTAGCGTCCACAGATACGCAGTATTTT. It is translated as CASSSVAGVASTDTQYF.

The J gene is TRBJ2-3, the V gene TRBV28; D remains unclear. The CDR3 is made up of 13 amino acids. The germline V gene encodes CDR1 MDHEN and CDR2 SYDVKM. The germline V and J ends were trimmed by 3 bases and 6 bases, with 10 bases remaining between them. The CDR3 DNA sequence: TGTGCCAGCAGTTTCAGTGCAGCGGATACGCAGTATTTT. This sequence encodes CASSFSAADTQYF.

CDR3 sequence reads: CASSLNNNPYEQYF. The CDR3, as DNA: TGTGCCAGCAGCTTAAATAACAACCCCTACGAGCAGTACTTC. This chain uses TRBV7-9 with TRBJ2-7; no clear D gene. The CDR3 has 14 amino acids. Germline-derived CDR1 and CDR2 are SEHNR and FQNEAQ (reference sequence). V gave up 2 bases and J gave up 2 bases, with 10 bases separating them.

The chain employs TRBV7-3 and TRBJ2-5; 9 bases align to TRBD2. The CDR3 covers 13 residues. J was trimmed by 5 bases and V by 5 bases; bases with no gene match: 3. Germline CDR1 SGHTA, CDR2 FQGTGA. The CDR3 loop reads CASSLAGWETQYF. The CDR3 coding sequence is TGTGCCAGCAGCCTAGCGGGGTGGGAGACCCAGTACTTC.

CDR3 DNA: TGTGCCAGCAGTTTCGGTGGCGGGGAGCTGTTTTTT. Translated, it gives CASSFGGGELFF. V is TRBV27 and J is TRBJ2-2; no clear D gene. From germline, CDR1 is MNHEY and CDR2 SMNVEV (reference sequence). This CDR3 is built from 12 residues. Deletions cut 3 bases from V and 7 bases from J, with 6 bases between.

The rearrangement uses TRBV28 and TRBJ2-3; D call uncertain. Per the germline V gene, CDR1 is MDHEN and CDR2 is SYDVKM. The CDR3 consists of 16 residues. V was cut by 4 bases and J by 4 bases, with 18 bases left in between. CDR3 sequence reads: CASSSVAGHYPDTQYF. Written as DNA, the CDR3 is TGTGCCAGCAGTTCGGTAGCCGGGCACTATCCAGATACGCAGTATTTT.

DNA for the CDR3: TGTGCCAGTAGTAGCCCCGGACAGGGAACCTACGAGCAGTACTTC. The encoded protein is CASSSPGQGTYEQYF. The rearrangement uses TRBV19 and TRBJ2-7; 8 bases are a match to TRBD1. V lost 4 bases, J lost 2 bases, and 7 bases stayed unmatched. The CDR3 is 15 residues long. Germline CDR1 is LNHDA and CDR2 is SQIVND (reference sequence).

The chain joins TRBV10-3 to TRBJ1-5; 11 nucleotides agree with TRBD1. The CDR3 is made up of 14 amino acids. The germline V gene has CDR1 ENHRY and CDR2 SYGVKD. J gave up 7 bases and V 6 bases, and 5 bases lay outside the gene matches. The CDR3 region has the DNA TGTGCCATCAGCGGGACAGGGGGTGCCCAGCCCCAGCATTTT. Protein product: CAISGTGGAQPQHF.

The genes are TRBV6-1 and TRBJ1-5; D unclear. CDR1 MNHNS and CDR2 SASEGT come from the germline V gene. This CDR3 is built from 13 residues. The V end was cut by 8 bases, the J end by 4 bases, with 12 bases between. The CDR3 reads CASCLNGNQPQHF. In DNA form, the CDR3 reads TGTGCCAGCTGTCTCAATGGGAATCAGCCCCAGCATTTT.

The chain uses TRBV11-2 and TRBJ1-2; D might be TRBD1 (6 bases). CDR1 and CDR2 (germline): SGHAT, FQNNGV. V was clipped by 5 bases and J by 3 bases, with 16 bases between them. The CDR3 extends over 15 amino acids. CDR3 bases: TGTGCCAGCAGCCCCTACGGGGGCGCTCACTATGGCTACACCTTC. Translating it yields CASSPYGGAHYGYTF.

The V call is TRBV28, the J call TRBJ2-5; D is undetermined. The end of the DNA aligns better with TRBJ2-7, so the J call may be wrong. CDR1 MDHEN and CDR2 SYDVKM come from the germline V gene. The CDR3 extends over 14 amino acids. In nucleotides, the CDR3 is TGTGCCAGCAGTCCCCGCGCGAGCTCCTACGAGCAGTACTTC. Translated: CASSPRASSYEQYF.

Details on this clone: The sample carries other DNA sequences with the same CDR3. J is TRBJ2-5 and V is TRBV4-2, with 7 bases lining up with TRBD1. Germline V lookup: CDR1 LGHNA, CDR2 YNFKEQ. Unmatched junction bases numbered 2, after V lost 0 bases and J lost 1 base. CDR3 size: 15 residues. The CDR3 spells CASSQDGQAQETQYF. The CDR3 nucleotides read TGTGCCAGCAGCCAAGACGGACAGGCCCAAGAGACCCAGTACTTC.

This chain connects TRBV7-9 to TRBJ2-7; 7 positions match TRBD2. Unmatched junction bases numbered 11, after V lost 4 bases and J lost 2 bases. The germline gives CDR1 SEHNR, CDR2 FQNEAQ (reference sequence). The CDR3 length is 16 residues. CDR3 coding DNA: TGTGCCAGCAGCTACCCCCAGACTAGCAGAGCCTACGAGCAGTACTTC. Translating it yields CASSYPQTSRAYEQYF.

This rearrangement joins TRBV19 to TRBJ1-1; D is perhaps TRBD1 (6 bases). Germline CDR1 is LNHDA and CDR2 is SQIVND (reference sequence). V was clipped by 3 bases and J by 0 bases, with 11 bases between them. This CDR3 has 15 amino acids. As DNA, the CDR3 is TGTGCCAGTAGTATGAAGGGGGAGATGAACACTGAAGCTTTCTTT. This encodes CASSMKGEMNTEAFF.

This clone appeared once. This chain connects TRBV9 to TRBJ2-1; 7 bases line up with TRBD2. Germline assignment: CDR1 SGDLS and CDR2 YYNGEE. CDR3 length: 14 residues. J lost 5 bases, V lost 3 bases, and 5 bases had no gene match. The CDR3 is CASSAERGDNEQFF. The CDR3 DNA is TGTGCCAGCAGCGCGGAGCGGGGAGACAATGAGCAGTTCTTC.

This sequence joins TRBV4-1 and TRBJ1-1, with a possible D match to TRBD1 (6 bases). This CDR3 has 16 residues. CDR1 and CDR2 from the germline V gene are MGHRA and YSYEKL. V was trimmed by 0 bases and J by 5 bases, leaving 16 bases between them. CDR3 bases: TGCGCCAGCAGCCAAGATAAGGCCGGGGGCAGGACTGAAGCTTTCTTT. It specifies CASSQDKAGGRTEAFF.

This rearrangement joins TRBV18 to TRBJ1-1; D call uncertain. CDR3 size: 14 residues. Germline V gene lookup returns CDR1 KGHSH and CDR2 LQKENI. V gave up 1 base and J gave up 3 bases, with 9 bases separating them. For the CDR3, the DNA is TGTGCCAGCTCACCACAGAAAGGTGACACTGAAGCTTTCTTT. Its protein is CASSPQKGDTEAFF.

This chain uses TRBV27 with TRBJ1-6, with 8 bases matching TRBD1. This CDR3 is 18 amino acids long. J gave up 7 bases and V 5 bases, and 16 bases lay outside the gene matches. Germline V gives CDR1 MNHEY, CDR2 SMNVEV (reference sequence). CDR3 nucleotide sequence: TGTGCCAGCAGTCCCCGTTGGCTGGACAGGGTTGGAAATTCACCCCTCCACTTT. Translating it yields CASSPRWLDRVGNSPLHF.

This chain joins TRBV6-5 and TRBJ2-3; 7 bases are shared with TRBD2. CDR1 and CDR2 (germline): MNHEY, SVGAGI. Losses at the gene ends were 7 bases for V and 2 bases for J; bases not matched to a gene: 6. This CDR3 comprises 14 residues. DNA for the CDR3: TGTGCCAGCAAGCCGGGGGGATCCACAGATACGCAGTATTTT. It is translated as CASKPGGSTDTQYF.

The chain uses TRBV7-9 and TRBJ1-2; TRBD1 matches at 9 bases. J was trimmed by 4 bases and V by 2 bases; bases with no gene match: 5. This CDR3 is built from 15 residues. Per the germline V gene, CDR1 is SEHNR and CDR2 is FQNEAQ (reference sequence). Written as DNA, the CDR3 is TGTGCCAGCAGCTTATTCGGGACAGGGACCTATGGCTACACCTTC. It is translated as CASSLFGTGTYGYTF.

This clone has a single count. The V gene is TRBV6-6, the J gene TRBJ1-2, with D tentatively TRBD1 (5 bases). In germline, CDR1 is MNHNY, CDR2 SVGAGI (reference sequence). The CDR3 contains 14 residues. V lost 7 bases and J 0 bases, leaving 12 bases between the germline ends. CDR3 protein: CASKQALANYGYTF. The CDR3 DNA reads as TGTGCCAGCAAACAGGCGTTAGCTAACTATGGCTACACCTTC.

The chain couples TRBV2 to TRBJ1-6; possible D gene TRBD1, 5 bases. From germline, CDR1 is SNHLY and CDR2 FYNNEI. The CDR3 loop spans 15 amino acids. V was pared by 7 bases and J by 7 bases, with 17 bases between. As DNA, the CDR3 is TGTGCCAGCACCAGCCTTGGGGGGAGCAATTCACCCCTCCACTTT. Protein: CASTSLGGSNSPLHF.

The chain employs TRBV11-1 and TRBJ2-5; 12 nucleotides match TRBD2. CDR3 length equals 14 residues. Germline V CDR1 and CDR2: SGHAT, FQDESV (reference sequence). Unmatched junction bases numbered 2, after V lost 4 bases and J lost 5 bases. DNA of the CDR3: TGTGCCAGCAGCTGGACTAGCGGGGCGGAGACCCAGTACTTC. Translated: CASSWTSGAETQYF.

The sample holds a few counts of this clone. The chain couples TRBV19 to TRBJ2-5; 10 bases agree with TRBD2. CDR1 LNHDA and CDR2 SQIVND come from the germline V gene (reference sequence). The CDR3 runs to 15 residues. The junction had 10 bases not matched to a gene; V was cut back by 7 bases and J by 5 bases. CDR3 region: CASKDHSGGMETQYF. DNA of the CDR3: TGTGCCAGTAAGGATCATAGCGGGGGGATGGAGACCCAGTACTTC.

The CDR3 here is CASSISMSSYEQYF. CDR3 nucleotide sequence: TGTGCCAGCAGCATAAGCATGAGCTCCTACGAGCAGTACTTC. The chain employs TRBV11-1 and TRBJ2-7; D unresolved. V lost 5 bases and J lost 0, with 11 bases in between. Per the germline V gene, CDR1 is SGHAT and CDR2 is FQDESV (reference sequence). This CDR3 comprises 14 residues.

This clone was observed once. The chain uses TRBV2 and TRBJ1-2; tentatively, D is TRBD1 (5 bases). This CDR3 is built from 13 residues. The V and J ends lost 8 bases and 4 bases respectively, with 14 bases between them. Germline V CDR1 and CDR2: SNHLY, FYNNEI. CDR3 DNA: TGTGCCAGCCCCGGGGGGATCCGCTATGGCTACACCTTC. Its translation: CASPGGIRYGYTF.

This clone was observed once. The chain has TRBV19 and TRBJ2-5, with D unclear. Trimming cost V 2 bases and J 5 bases, with 12 bases left between them. This CDR3 is 14 amino acids long. CDR1 is LNHDA and CDR2 is SQIVND in the germline V gene (reference sequence). In nucleotides, the CDR3 is TGTGCCAGTAGTATATCGCGGACGGATGAGACCCAGTACTTC. This translates into CASSISRTDETQYF.

This clone appeared a few times. The chain links TRBV2 to TRBJ1-5; D is unclear. V shed 6 bases and J shed 0 bases, with 15 bases lying between them. CDR1 and CDR2 from the germline V gene are SNHLY and FYNNEI. CDR3 length equals 16 residues. CDR3 DNA: TGTGCCAGCAGGCCCCAAGGAGCCATTAGCAATCAGCCCCAGCATTTT. Translated, it gives CASRPQGAISNQPQHF.